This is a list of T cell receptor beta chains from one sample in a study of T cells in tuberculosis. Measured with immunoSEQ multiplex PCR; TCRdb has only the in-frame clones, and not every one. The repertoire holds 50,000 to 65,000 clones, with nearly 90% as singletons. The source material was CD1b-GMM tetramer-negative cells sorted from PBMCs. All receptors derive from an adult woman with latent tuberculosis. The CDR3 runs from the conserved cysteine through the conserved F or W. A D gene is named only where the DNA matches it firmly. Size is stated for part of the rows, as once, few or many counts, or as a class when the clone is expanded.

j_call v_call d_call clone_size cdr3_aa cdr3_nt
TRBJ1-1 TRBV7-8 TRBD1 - CASSLGTGVTEAFF TGTGCCAGCAGCTTAGGGACAGGTGTCACTGAAGCTTTCTTT
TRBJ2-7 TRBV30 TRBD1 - CAWSARDRRRYEQYF TGTGCCTGGAGTGCCCGGGACAGGAGAAGGTACGAGCAGTACTTC
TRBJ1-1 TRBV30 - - CAWKARGLEAFF TGTGCCTGGAAGGCCCGAGGCCTCGAAGCTTTCTTT
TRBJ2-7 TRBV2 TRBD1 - CASSTRTGRLDF TGTGCCAGCAGTACACGGACAGGACGGTTGGACTTC
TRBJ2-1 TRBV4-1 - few CASSQDSGSGYNEQFF TGCGCCAGCAGCCAAGATTCTGGTAGCGGATACAATGAGCAGTTCTTC
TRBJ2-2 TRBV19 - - CASSNQRRRTGELFF TGTGCCAGTAGCAATCAGAGGCGCCGCACCGGGGAGCTGTTTTTT
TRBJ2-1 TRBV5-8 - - CASRPRGRGYNEQFF TGTGCCAGCCGCCCCCGAGGCCGGGGCTACAATGAGCAGTTCTTC
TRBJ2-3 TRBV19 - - CASSTRTASDTDTQYF TGTGCCAGTAGTACCCGGACAGCGTCCGACACAGATACGCAGTATTTT
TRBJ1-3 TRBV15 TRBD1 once CATSVKTGDLDTIYF TGTGCCACCAGCGTAAAGACAGGGGACCTGGACACCATATATTTT
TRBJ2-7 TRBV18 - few CASSKAASGEQYF TGTGCCAGCTCCAAAGCGGCGTCGGGCGAGCAGTACTTC
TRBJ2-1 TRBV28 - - CASNPASHIGEQFF TGTGCCAGCAACCCCGCTAGCCATATTGGTGAGCAGTTCTTC
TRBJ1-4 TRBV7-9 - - CASQQAVNEKLFF TGTGCCAGTCAACAGGCGGTTAATGAAAAACTGTTTTTT
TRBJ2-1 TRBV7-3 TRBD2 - CASSLAGGPYEQFF TGTGCCAGCAGCTTAGCGGGGGGGCCCTATGAGCAGTTCTTC
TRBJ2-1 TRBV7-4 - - CASSPIAPSAMSGLGEQFF TGTGCCAGCAGCCCTATTGCCCCCTCAGCTATGTCGGGTCTCGGTGAGCAGTTCTTC
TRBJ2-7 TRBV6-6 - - CASSYSSSVPSYEQYF TGTGCCAGCAGTTACTCGAGTAGCGTGCCCTCCTACGAGCAGTACTTC
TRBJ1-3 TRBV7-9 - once CASSPVSVSGNTIYF TGTGCCAGCAGCCCTGTGTCGGTCTCTGGAAACACCATATATTTT
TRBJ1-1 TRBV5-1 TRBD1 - CASSVTGGSTEAFF TGCGCCAGCAGCGTGACAGGGGGCAGCACTGAAGCTTTCTTT
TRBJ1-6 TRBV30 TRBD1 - CAWRAREGALSSPLHF TGTGCCTGGAGGGCCCGAGAGGGGGCGTTGAGTTCACCCCTCCACTTT